Presented here are 22 T cell receptor beta chains from one specimen sequenced in a study of PD-1 and CTLA-4 blockade in melanoma. Profiling relied on immunoSEQ multiplex PCR, and the TCRdb table lists in-frame clones only, not all of them. The sample shows about 31,000 clones, roughly 90% of them seen only once. The sequenced sample was CD8+ T cells from peripheral blood, obtained from a patient given anti-PD-1 treatment. All receptors come from a human donor with melanoma.

This clone was picked up one time. The chain links TRBV6-5 to TRBJ1-1; D might be TRBD1 (6 bases). The V end was cut by 0 bases, the J end by 1 base, with 9 bases between. Germline loops: CDR1 MNHEY, CDR2 SVGAGI. The CDR3 runs 15 residues. CDR3 amino acids: CASSYSSTGNTEAFF. The DNA of the CDR3 is TGTGCCAGCAGTTACTCCTCGACAGGGAACACTGAAGCTTTCTTT.

Comments on this clone: Distinct nucleotide sequences in the sample also encode this CDR3. V usage is TRBV27 and J usage is TRBJ2-2; D unresolved. The CDR3 runs to 13 residues. V lost 5 bases and J 2 bases, leaving 6 bases between the germline ends. The germline V gene has CDR1 MNHEY and CDR2 SMNVEV (reference sequence). In nucleotides, the CDR3 is TGTGCCAGCAGTCCCTTCAACACCGGGGAGCTGTTTTTT. Protein sequence: CASSPFNTGELFF.

The chain has TRBV30 and TRBJ1-1; the D is unclear. Germline CDR1 GTSNPN, CDR2 SVGIG (reference sequence). The CDR3 is made up of 13 amino acids. Trimming took 8 bases from V and 2 from J, leaving 15 bases between them. For the CDR3, the DNA is TGTGCCCATCAAACGGGCGGTAACACTGAAGCTTTCTTT. The encoded protein is CAHQTGGNTEAFF.

The count of this clone is one. The V gene is TRBV7-2, the J gene TRBJ1-5; perhaps TRBD1 as D (6 bases). CDR1 SGHTA and CDR2 FQGNSA come from the germline V gene. The V gene lost 1 base and the J gene lost 0 bases, with 10 bases spanning the gap. The CDR3 consists of 16 residues. This chain's CDR3 is CASSLEAGDSNQPQHF. CDR3 DNA sequence: TGTGCCAGCAGCTTAGAGGCAGGGGATAGCAATCAGCCCCAGCATTTT.

The V and J genes are TRBV6-5 and TRBJ2-7; 13 bases fit TRBD2. CDR3 length equals 15 residues. In germline, CDR1 is MNHEY, CDR2 SVGAGI. The V and J ends lost 6 bases and 1 base, in that order; junction bases with no gene match: 3. CDR3: CASSLGLAGSYEQYF. The DNA for the CDR3 is TGTGCCAGCAGCTTGGGACTAGCGGGGTCCTACGAGCAGTACTTC.

J is TRBJ1-2 and V is TRBV19; 11 bases are shared with TRBD1. J gave up 3 bases and V 10 bases, and 10 bases lay outside the gene matches. The length of the CDR3 is 15 residues. The germline CDR1 and CDR2 sequences are LNHDA and SQIVND (reference sequence). CDR3 residues: CATGTGGTYHYGYTF. Written as DNA, the CDR3 is TGTGCCACCGGGACAGGGGGAACCTACCACTATGGCTACACCTTC.

This rearrangement joins TRBV19 to TRBJ2-3; D is unclear. V was cut by 4 bases and J by 4 bases, with 3 bases left in between. CDR1 and CDR2 from the germline V gene are LNHDA and SQIVND (reference sequence). The length of the CDR3 is 11 residues. CDR3 amino acids: CASSSPDTQYF. The CDR3 region has the DNA TGTGCCAGTAGTAGCCCAGATACGCAGTATTTT.

The rearrangement links TRBV7-9 to TRBJ1-1; D unresolved. The CDR3 is 13 residues long. V was shortened by 1 base and J by 10 bases, with 13 bases between the two germline ends. The germline gives CDR1 SEHNR, CDR2 FQNEAQ (reference sequence). CDR3 sequence reads: CASSLVGAAGAFF. The CDR3 coding sequence is TGTGCCAGCAGCTTAGTGGGTGCTGCTGGAGCTTTCTTT.

This chain links TRBV28 with TRBJ1-2, with 9 bases identical to TRBD1. With 6 bases clipped from V and 5 bases from J, the junction kept 13 bases outside the gene matches. The CDR3 runs to 16 residues. The germline gives CDR1 MDHEN, CDR2 SYDVKM. CDR3 amino acids: CASSTLATGTGYGYTF. CDR3 nucleotide sequence: TGTGCCAGCAGCACCCTCGCCACCGGGACAGGGTATGGCTACACCTTC.

The chain carries TRBV6-5 and TRBJ1-1, with a possible D match to TRBD1 (5 bases). The CDR3 has 15 residues. Germline V gene lookup returns CDR1 MNHEY and CDR2 SVGAGI. Trimming removed 0 bases at V and 6 bases at J, with 14 bases between. The CDR3, as DNA: TGTGCCAGCAGTTACTCGGAGGGGCGTTTGTCTGAAGCTTTCTTT. This sequence encodes CASSYSEGRLSEAFF.

This chain links TRBV11-2 with TRBJ2-7; TRBD1 agrees at 8 bases. V gave up 5 bases and J gave up 1 base; unmatched junction bases: 10. The CDR3 spans 16 residues. Germline CDR1 SGHAT, CDR2 FQNNGV. CDR3 region: CASSTHRGTPSYEQYF. The CDR3 DNA sequence: TGTGCCAGCAGCACTCACAGGGGGACTCCTTCCTACGAGCAGTACTTC.

The chain is built from TRBV29-1 and TRBJ2-7; D may match TRBD1 or TRBD2 (5 bases each). Germline V gene data show CDR1 as SQVTM and CDR2 as ANQGSEA. This CDR3 is 12 amino acids long. V gave up 7 bases and J gave up 3 bases, with 13 bases separating them. CDR3 amino acids: CSARERGYEQYF. CDR3 bases: TGCAGCGCCAGAGAGAGGGGCTACGAGCAGTACTTC.

The V gene is TRBV9, the J gene TRBJ2-7; D assignment may be TRBD1 or TRBD2 (7 bases each). Germline CDR1 and CDR2: SGDLS and YYNGEE. Trimming cost V 0 bases and J 3 bases, with 16 bases left between them. This CDR3 region has 16 residues. The CDR3 nucleotides read TGTGCCAGCAGCGTAGAGGACACAGGGGAGGGCTACGAGCAGTACTTC. Its translation: CASSVEDTGEGYEQYF.

This clone was observed a handful of times. The sample contains more than one DNA sequence encoding this CDR3. CDR3 sequence (DNA): TGCGCCAGCAGCTTGGCGGGGGGTTACACTGAAGCTTTCTTT. Its protein product is CASSLAGGYTEAFF. The gene calls are TRBV5-1 and TRBJ1-1, with D maybe TRBD1 (5 bases). V dropped 0 bases and J dropped 3 bases, with 9 bases sitting between them. Germline V gene sequence: CDR1 SGHRS, CDR2 YFSETQ. This CDR3 has 14 residues.

V is TRBV7-3 and J is TRBJ2-7, with D perhaps being TRBD1 or TRBD2 (5 bases each). Trimming left V 2 bases short and J 4 bases short, with 12 bases between. Germline lookup yields CDR1 SGHTA and CDR2 FQGTGA. CDR3 length: 14 residues. This CDR3 is CASSLDGEGYEQYF. The CDR3 DNA reads TGTGCCAGCAGCTTAGACGGAGAGGGGTACGAGCAGTACTTC.

The chain couples TRBV13 to TRBJ2-2; 7 bases are shared with TRBD2. CDR1 is PRHDT, CDR2 FYEKMQ, per germline (reference sequence). The CDR3 length is 14 residues. Unmatched junction bases numbered 3, after V lost 1 base and J lost 7 bases. The CDR3 reads CASSLAGGDGELFF. The CDR3 nucleotides read TGTGCCAGCAGCTTAGCGGGAGGAGACGGGGAGCTGTTTTTT.

This chain uses TRBV25-1 with TRBJ1-2; TRBD1 is a possible D gene (5 bases). Trimming shortened V by 3 bases and J by 4 bases, and 15 bases separated the two germline ends. The germline CDR1 and CDR2 sequences are MGHDK and SYGVNS. The CDR3 length is 15 residues. CDR3 loop: CASSERQLFPYGYTF. The DNA for the CDR3 is TGTGCCAGCAGTGAGAGACAGCTATTTCCCTATGGCTACACCTTC.

The chain recombines TRBV7-9 with TRBJ2-4, with D possibly being TRBD2 (6 bases). The CDR3 covers 13 residues. Trimming left V 7 bases short and J 6 bases short, with 13 bases between. CDR1 is SEHNR and CDR2 is FQNEAQ in the germline V gene (reference sequence). CDR3 bases: TGTGCCAGCAACGGAATTAGCGGAAACATTCAGTACTTC. This codes for CASNGISGNIQYF.

The chain employs TRBV7-8 and TRBJ1-1; tentatively, D is TRBD1 (5 bases). The germline gives CDR1 SGHVS, CDR2 FQNEAQ. The ends were cut back, 1 base at V and 5 bases at J, with 20 bases in the middle. There are 17 residues in the CDR3. CDR3 loop: CASSLGLLAPGGTEAFF. The CDR3 DNA reads as TGTGCCAGCAGCTTAGGGCTTCTTGCACCTGGGGGGACTGAAGCTTTCTTT.

The chain is built from TRBV2 and TRBJ1-1, with no clear D. Germline CDR1 and CDR2: SNHLY and FYNNEI. V dropped 7 bases and J dropped 1 base, with 4 bases sitting between them. The CDR3 sequence is 11 residues long. The CDR3 nucleotides read TGTGCCAGCATGGGGAACACTGAAGCTTTCTTT. Its protein product is CASMGNTEAFF.

The chain has TRBV7-8 and TRBJ2-5; D gene unclear. The length of the CDR3 is 13 residues. Deletions cut 5 bases from V and 2 bases from J, with 9 bases between. Germline V CDR1 and CDR2: SGHVS, FQNEAQ. This CDR3 reads CASSGDYQETQYF. CDR3 in DNA: TGTGCCAGCAGCGGGGATTATCAAGAGACCCAGTACTTC. Together with reference TRBV7-8 and TRBJ2-5, the CDR3 gives the full variable domain: GAGVSQSPRYKVAKRGQDVALRCDPISGHVSLFWYQQALGQGPEFLTYFQNEAQLDKSGLPSDRFFAERPEGSVSTLKIQRTQQEDSAVYLCASSGDYQETQYFGPGTRLLVL.

CDR3 in amino acids: CASSFPGTVLAKNIQYF. CDR3 DNA: TGTGCCAGCAGCTTCCCGGGGACAGTCCTAGCCAAAAACATTCAGTACTTC. The J gene is TRBJ2-4, the V gene TRBV5-6; 7 nucleotides align to TRBD1. Trimming at V came to 2 bases and at J to 0 bases, leaving 8 bases not matched to a gene. The CDR3 is 17 residues long. CDR1 SGHDT and CDR2 YYEEEE come from the germline V gene.